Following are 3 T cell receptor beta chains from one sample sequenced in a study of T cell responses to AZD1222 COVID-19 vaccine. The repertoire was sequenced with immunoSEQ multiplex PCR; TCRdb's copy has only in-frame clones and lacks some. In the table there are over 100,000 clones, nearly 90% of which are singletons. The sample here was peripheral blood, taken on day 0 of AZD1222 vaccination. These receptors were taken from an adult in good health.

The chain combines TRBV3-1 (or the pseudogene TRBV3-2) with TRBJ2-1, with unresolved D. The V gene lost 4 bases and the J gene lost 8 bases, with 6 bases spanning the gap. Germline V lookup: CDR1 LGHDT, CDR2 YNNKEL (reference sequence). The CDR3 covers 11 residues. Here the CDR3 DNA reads TGTGCCAGCAGCCGGGTCCATGAGCAGTTCTTC. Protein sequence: CASSRVHEQFF.

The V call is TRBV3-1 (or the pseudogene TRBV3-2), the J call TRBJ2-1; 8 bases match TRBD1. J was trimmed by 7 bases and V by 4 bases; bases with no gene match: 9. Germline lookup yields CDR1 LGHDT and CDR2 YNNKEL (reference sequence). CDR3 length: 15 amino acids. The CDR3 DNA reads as TGTGCCAGCAGCCTCGGAGACAGGGGACCGAATGAGCAGTTCTTC. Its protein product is CASSLGDRGPNEQFF.

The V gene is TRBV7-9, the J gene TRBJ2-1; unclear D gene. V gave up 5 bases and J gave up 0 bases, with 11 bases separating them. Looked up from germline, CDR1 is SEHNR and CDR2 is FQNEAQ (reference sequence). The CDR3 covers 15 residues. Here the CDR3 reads CASSPPGSSYNEQFF. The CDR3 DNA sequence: TGTGCCAGCAGCCCACCAGGTTCCTCCTACAATGAGCAGTTCTTC.